A single sample gave rise to the 24 T cell receptor beta chains below, sequenced in a study of shared clonotypes between healthy human individuals (dated by TCRdb to the early 2020s). The library came from the immunoSEQ multiplex PCR assay. TCRdb holds this immuneACCESS table with in-frame rearrangements only. Some clones are missing; in checked studies, unresolved V genes explain under half, and the rest has no known cause. The sample data list hundreds of thousands of clones, and about two thirds of these were observed just once. The ten biggest clones cover approximately 1.8% of the sample. Sequences were obtained from memory CD4+ T cells sorted from blood. Interpreted using the paper, the cell subset or site label stands for: CD45RA-negative fraction. The receptor source for this set is a woman under 40 in good health.

The chain employs TRBV6-1 and TRBJ2-2; D not certain. Germline CDR1 MNHNS, CDR2 SASEGT. Trimming pared 4 bases from V and 7 bases from J, leaving 7 bases between. The CDR3 covers 12 residues. The CDR3 bases are TGTGCCAGCAGTGGGGTAGGCGGGGAGCTGTTTTTT. This codes for CASSGVGGELFF.

This clone came up a few times. This chain connects TRBV7-8 to TRBJ2-3, with a weak D call TRBD2 (6 bases). Germline V gene sequence: CDR1 SGHVS, CDR2 FQNEAQ. V lost 5 bases, J lost 4 bases, and 19 bases lay in between. The CDR3 covers 16 residues. The CDR3 here is CASSGTRMRVADTQYF. The DNA for the CDR3 is TGTGCCAGCAGCGGGACTCGGATGAGGGTAGCAGATACGCAGTATTTT.

The V call is TRBV27, the J call TRBJ2-7, with TRBD1 as a possible D gene (6 bases). This CDR3 comprises 13 residues. The germline CDR1 and CDR2 sequences are MNHEY and SMNVEV (reference sequence). V lost 6 bases, J lost 6 bases, and 15 bases lay in between. The CDR3 spells CASSLKQGLEQYF. CDR3 coding DNA: TGTGCCAGCAGCCTAAAACAGGGTCTCGAGCAGTACTTC.

The V and J genes are TRBV5-1 and TRBJ2-7, with 7 nucleotides matching TRBD1. Germline assignment: CDR1 SGHRS and CDR2 YFSETQ. CDR3 length: 14 amino acids. Trimming took 5 bases from V and 5 from J; bases not matched to a gene: 10. Here the CDR3 reads CASRDLRQGDEQYF. For the CDR3, the DNA is TGCGCCAGCAGGGATCTACGACAGGGAGACGAGCAGTACTTC.

This clone was seen more than once but under ten times. The germline gene is not matched at one end of the junction; a read error may be the cause. This rearrangement joins TRBV4-1 to TRBJ2-1, with D unclear. Germline CDR1 MGHRA, CDR2 YSYEKL. CDR3 length: 14 amino acids. CDR3 protein: CASTPVPPVGERFF. The CDR3 DNA is TGCGCCAGCACACCTGTTCCCCCGGTAGGTGAGCGGTTCTTC.

The table lists this clone with a few counts. V gene TRBV11-3 combines with J gene TRBJ2-1; 9 nucleotides align to TRBD2. The CDR3 runs 15 residues. With 0 bases clipped from V and 8 bases from J, the junction kept 5 bases outside the gene matches. Germline V CDR1 and CDR2: SGHNT, YENEEA. In nucleotides, the CDR3 is TGTGCCAGCAGCTTAGAGGCTAGCGGGATCCATGAGCAGTTCTTC. Translating it yields CASSLEASGIHEQFF.

On this clone: Other DNA sequences within the sample encode an identical CDR3. The CDR3: CASSLYSNQPQHF. The CDR3 DNA reads as TGTGCCAGCAGCCTATATAGCAATCAGCCCCAGCATTTT. J is TRBJ1-5 and V is TRBV11-2; D gene unclear. Trimming removed 5 bases at V and 0 bases at J, with 5 bases between. Germline V lookup: CDR1 SGHAT, CDR2 FQNNGV. The CDR3 spans 13 residues.

The chain recombines TRBV7-9 with TRBJ2-7; 7 nucleotides agree with TRBD1. The trim removed 5 bases at V and 2 bases at J, leaving 12 bases unmatched. CDR1 and CDR2 from the germline V gene are SEHNR and FQNEAQ (reference sequence). CDR3 size: 16 residues. The CDR3 coding sequence is TGTGCCAGCAGCCACTTAGACAGGGTCCCCCCCTACGAGCAGTACTTC. Protein sequence: CASSHLDRVPPYEQYF.

This chain uses TRBV6-1 with TRBJ1-4; no clear D. This CDR3 has 14 amino acids. Germline values: CDR1 MNHNS, CDR2 SASEGT. The V gene lost 4 bases and the J gene lost 2 bases, with 8 bases spanning the gap. The CDR3 here is CASSGQITNEKLFF. CDR3 nucleotides: TGTGCCAGCAGTGGACAAATCACTAATGAAAAACTGTTTTTT.

This clone was seen only a few times. The chain is built from TRBV2 and TRBJ2-7, with 9 bases identical to TRBD1. Germline values: CDR1 SNHLY, CDR2 FYNNEI. The CDR3 contains 14 residues. Unmatched junction bases numbered 5, after V lost 6 bases and J lost 2 bases. CDR3 in DNA: TGTGCCAGCAGCTCAAGACAGGGGGCCTACGAGCAGTACTTC. Protein: CASSSRQGAYEQYF.

The chain uses TRBV28 and TRBJ1-3; D gene unclear. V was clipped by 6 bases and J by 0 bases, with 15 bases between them. The CDR3 is 16 residues long. The germline V gene encodes CDR1 MDHEN and CDR2 SYDVKM. The CDR3 sequence: CASSPASRSSGNTIYF. The CDR3 bases are TGTGCCAGCAGCCCCGCCTCCAGAAGCTCTGGAAACACCATATATTTT.

This chain links TRBV19 with TRBJ2-7; D perhaps matches TRBD2 (6 bases). CDR3 size: 14 residues. Germline assignment: CDR1 LNHDA and CDR2 SQIVND (reference sequence). V was cut by 5 bases and J by 7 bases, with 18 bases left in between. CDR3 protein: CASSPPGLFTEQYF. Written as DNA, the CDR3 is TGTGCCAGTAGTCCCCCGGGACTGTTTACGGAGCAGTACTTC.

The chain carries TRBV7-2 and TRBJ2-1, with TRBD2 matching over 9 bases. The CDR3 runs 16 residues. Germline loops: CDR1 SGHTA, CDR2 FQGNSA. J gave up 4 bases and V 3 bases, and 7 bases lay outside the gene matches. The CDR3 here is CASSLGSGSAYNEQFF. CDR3 DNA: TGTGCCAGCAGCTTGGGTAGCGGGAGTGCATACAATGAGCAGTTCTTC.

The chain is built from TRBV19 and TRBJ1-5, with TRBD1 matching over 9 bases. CDR3 size: 15 residues. The V gene's germline CDR1 is LNHDA and CDR2 SQIVND (reference sequence). Trimming took 8 bases from V and 5 from J; bases not matched to a gene: 10. CDR3 loop: CASQTGGSLDQPQHF. The CDR3 DNA follows: TGTGCCAGTCAAACAGGGGGCAGTTTAGATCAGCCCCAGCATTTT.

This clone was recorded only once. At one of its ends the junction is not consistent with the germline gene, which may arise from a read error. The V and J genes are TRBV7-3 and TRBJ2-1; TRBD2 matches 13 bases. The CDR3 extends over 15 amino acids. Germline V gene sequence: CDR1 SGHTA, CDR2 FQGTGA. CDR3 sequence (DNA): TGTGCCAGCAGCGTAACTAGCGGGAGGGCCTCTGAGCAGTTCTTC. This encodes CASSVTSGRASEQFF.

This clone was seen more than once but under ten times. The chain combines TRBV5-1 with TRBJ1-1, with 10 positions matching TRBD1. The germline gives CDR1 SGHRS, CDR2 YFSETQ. V dropped 4 bases and J dropped 5; count of bases not matched to a gene: 8. This CDR3 spans 15 amino acids. The CDR3 nucleotides are TGCGCCAGCAGCCACCGACAGGGGGCGCGTACTGAAGCTTTCTTT. Amino acid sequence: CASSHRQGARTEAFF.

This sequence joins TRBV28 and TRBJ2-1; 10 bases match TRBD2. The CDR3 is 14 residues long. Germline V CDR1 and CDR2: MDHEN, SYDVKM. J lost 7 bases, V lost 7 bases, and 7 bases had no gene match. The CDR3 nucleotides are TGTGCCAGCATCCCGGGACTAGCGCATAATGAGCAGTTCTTC. Translating it yields CASIPGLAHNEQFF.

The V call is TRBV10-2, the J call TRBJ1-3, with D perhaps TRBD1 (6 bases). The germline CDR1 and CDR2 sequences are WSHSY and SAAADI. V was pared by 6 bases and J by 3 bases, with 9 bases between. This CDR3 contains 13 residues. CDR3 DNA: TGCGCCAGCAGCAACAGGGTTGGAAACACCATATATTTT. Translation: CASSNRVGNTIYF.

J is TRBJ1-2 and V is TRBV9; TRBD1 is a possible D gene (6 bases). Germline lookup yields CDR1 SGDLS and CDR2 YYNGEE. Trimming took off 3 bases at V and 8 bases at J, with 14 bases between the two ends. CDR3 size: 13 residues. This CDR3 is CASSGTGIIGYTF. The CDR3 region has the DNA TGTGCCAGCAGCGGTACAGGGATAATAGGCTACACCTTC.

The V gene is TRBV4-1, the J gene TRBJ1-4, with TRBD1 matching 7 bases. From germline, CDR1 is MGHRA and CDR2 YSYEKL. Germline trimming cut 4 bases from V and 7 bases from J; bases unmatched to any gene: 9. The CDR3 spans 15 residues. The CDR3 bases are TGCGCCAGCAGCCGGCCCGGGACAGAGCGTGAAAAACTGTTTTTT. It translates to CASSRPGTEREKLFF.

The chain recombines TRBV7-2 with TRBJ1-2; 9 positions match TRBD1. Germline V gives CDR1 SGHTA, CDR2 FQGNSA. The V gene end was trimmed by 4 bases and the J gene end by 9 bases; junction bases not matched to a gene: 9. The CDR3 has 14 amino acids. Here the CDR3 DNA reads TGTGCCAGCAGCTACGCAACAGGGGGCGCGAGCTACACCTTC. Translation gives CASSYATGGASYTF.

This clone occurred once. This chain connects TRBV4-1 to TRBJ2-2, with 12 bases matching TRBD2. The CDR3 loop spans 14 amino acids. Trimming at V came to 6 bases and at J to 5 bases, leaving 1 base not matched to a gene. Germline lookup yields CDR1 MGHRA and CDR2 YSYEKL. The CDR3 region has the DNA TGCGCCAGCAGTCTAGCGGGAGGGACCGGGGAGCTGTTTTTT. Protein product: CASSLAGGTGELFF.

The chain employs TRBV6-5 and TRBJ2-7; a weak D match, TRBD2 (6 bases). V was trimmed by 2 bases and J by 3 bases, leaving 14 bases between them. The germline CDR1 and CDR2 sequences are MNHEY and SVGAGI. The CDR3 loop spans 15 amino acids. CDR3 nucleotide sequence: TGTGCCAGCAGTTACCGTAGGGGAGGCTACTACGAGCAGTACTTC. Protein: CASSYRRGGYYEQYF.

A note on this clone: Sequence at one end of the junction differs from germline and may be a read error. The chain carries TRBV7-3 and TRBJ2-3; 9 nucleotides agree with TRBD2. In germline, CDR1 is SGHTA, CDR2 FQGTGA. The CDR3 has 17 residues. As DNA, the CDR3 is TGTGCCAGCCGCTTGGGATGGCGGGAGGGCCAGGGAGATACGCAGTATTTT. Its protein is CASRLGWREGQGDTQYF. The variable domain in full, with the rest retrieved from reference TRBV7-3 and TRBJ2-3, is GAGVSQTPSNKVTEKGKYVELRCDPISGHTALYWYRQSLGQGPEFLIYFQGTGAADDSGLPNDRFFAVRPEGSVSTLKIQRTERGDSAVYLCASRLGWREGQGDTQYFGPGTRLTVL.